The next 29 T cell receptor beta chains were all read from a single sample in a study of TIL therapy for anti-PD-1-resistant metastatic lung cancer. Sample time point: pre-treatment sample, taken before nivolumab and TIL therapy. The tumor samples were excised metastases, mostly pleural nodules or supraclavicular lymph nodes. Sequencing used immunoSEQ v3. This table comes from immunoSEQ multiplex PCR, and its TCRdb copy is limited to in-frame clones, with some not included. The table has tens of thousands of clones, 65% to 80% seen once. Sequences were derived from tumor tissue, sampled at baseline. All receptors come from a person aged 30 to 80 with non-small cell lung cancer.

This clone turned up a few times. The rearrangement joins TRBV19 to TRBJ2-3; 10 bases line up with TRBD1. Looked up from germline, CDR1 is LNHDA and CDR2 is SQIVND (reference sequence). The CDR3 runs 17 residues. The ends lost 7 bases at V and 3 bases at J; junction bases unmatched: 13. The CDR3 loop reads CASKAAPGQGFTDTQYF. DNA for the CDR3: TGTGCCAGTAAGGCGGCCCCGGGACAGGGGTTTACAGATACGCAGTATTTT. Complete variable domain (other parts from reference TRBV19 and TRBJ2-3): DGGITQSPKYLFRKEGQNVTLSCEQNLNHDAMYWYRQDPGQGLRLIYYSQIVNDFQKGDIAEGYSVSREKKESFPLTVTSAQKNPTAFYLCASKAAPGQGFTDTQYFGPGTRLTVL.

This CDR3 reads CASSIPPVSLYEQYF. CDR3 sequence (DNA): TGTGCCAGTAGTATTCCCCCGGTAAGTCTGTACGAGCAGTACTTC. The V and J genes are TRBV19 and TRBJ2-7; no firm D call. CDR3 length equals 15 residues. With 3 bases removed from V and 4 bases from J, the gap between germline ends came to 16 bases. From germline, CDR1 is LNHDA and CDR2 SQIVND (reference sequence).

This clone was detected once. This sequence joins TRBV5-5 and TRBJ2-7, with 11 bases aligning to TRBD2. The trim removed 0 bases at V and 2 bases at J, leaving 1 base unmatched. This CDR3 comprises 15 residues. Germline loops: CDR1 SGHKS, CDR2 YYEKEE (reference sequence). CDR3 residues: CASSLASGGPYEQYF. As DNA, the CDR3 is TGTGCCAGCAGCTTGGCTAGCGGGGGGCCCTACGAGCAGTACTTC.

The chain links TRBV5-6 to TRBJ1-1; tentative D call: TRBD1 (5 bases). The CDR3 loop spans 14 amino acids. Germline V gene sequence: CDR1 SGHDT, CDR2 YYEEEE. V was pared by 4 bases and J by 4 bases, with 14 bases between. DNA for the CDR3: TGTGCCAGCAGCCCACTCAGGGTGGGCACTGAAGCTTTCTTT. This translates into CASSPLRVGTEAFF.

The chain carries TRBV14 and TRBJ1-2; D is unresolved. Trimming removed 1 base at V and 5 bases at J, with 8 bases between. The CDR3 spans 13 residues. From germline, CDR1 is SGHDN and CDR2 FVKESK. CDR3: CASSQGGPYGYTF. CDR3 coding DNA: TGTGCCAGCAGCCAAGGGGGTCCATATGGCTACACCTTC.

This clone has only a few counts. The chain carries TRBV28 and TRBJ2-2; a weak D match, TRBD2 (6 bases). This CDR3 has 17 amino acids. Germline assignment: CDR1 MDHEN and CDR2 SYDVKM. V gave up 2 bases and J gave up 1 base, with 14 bases separating them. The CDR3 region has the DNA TGTGCCAGCAGTTTAGTCTTTGGGCGGGGGAACACCGGGGAGCTGTTTTTT. Residues: CASSLVFGRGNTGELFF.

This clone showed up just a few times. This chain connects TRBV5-1 to TRBJ2-7, with a tentative D call TRBD2 (6 bases). With 4 bases removed from V and 4 bases from J, the gap between germline ends came to 12 bases. The CDR3 spans 13 residues. The germline V gene has CDR1 SGHRS and CDR2 YFSETQ. The CDR3 DNA sequence: TGCGCCAGCAGCCTCGGGGGTCCGTACGAGCAGTACTTC. Protein sequence: CASSLGGPYEQYF.

The chain recombines TRBV27 with TRBJ2-6; D uncertain. Deletions cut 4 bases from V and 2 bases from J, with 15 bases between. The germline V gene encodes CDR1 MNHEY and CDR2 SMNVEV (reference sequence). This CDR3 has 17 amino acids. CDR3 in DNA: TGTGCCAGCAGTTCGTTATTGGGGATGACTGGGGCCAACGTCCTGACTTTC. Its protein is CASSSLLGMTGANVLTF. The full variable domain, its missing parts supplied by reference TRBV27 and TRBJ2-6, is EAQVTQNPRYLITVTGKKLTVTCSQNMNHEYMSWYRQDPGLGLRQIYYSMNVEVTDKGDVPEGYKVSRKEKRNFPLILESPSPNQTSLYFCASSSLLGMTGANVLTFGAGSRLTVL.

J is TRBJ1-6 and V is TRBV5-1; D unresolved. The germline CDR1 and CDR2 sequences are SGHRS and YFSETQ. CDR3 size: 14 residues. Trimming left V 0 bases short and J 3 bases short, with 4 bases between. Here the CDR3 DNA reads TGCGCCAGCAGCTTGGGAAACTATAATTCACCCCTCCACTTT. This codes for CASSLGNYNSPLHF.

In this sample, this clone turned up a few times. J is TRBJ1-5 and V is TRBV10-2; no definite D call. The V gene lost 4 bases and the J gene lost 4 bases, with 8 bases spanning the gap. The CDR3 runs 13 residues. Germline values: CDR1 WSHSY, CDR2 SAAADI. The CDR3 reads CASSGRGNQPQHF. CDR3 sequence (DNA): TGCGCCAGCAGTGGCCGGGGAAATCAGCCCCAGCATTTT.

V gene TRBV6-1 combines with J gene TRBJ2-5, with 11 bases that match TRBD2. Unmatched junction bases numbered 8, after V lost 7 bases and J lost 4 bases. Germline lookup yields CDR1 MNHNS and CDR2 SASEGT. CDR3 length equals 15 residues. CDR3 region: CASKETSGTRETQYF. CDR3 nucleotide sequence: TGTGCCAGCAAGGAGACTAGCGGGACCAGAGAGACCCAGTACTTC.

The J gene is TRBJ2-7, the V gene TRBV19; D not certain. V lost 7 bases and J 2 bases, leaving 9 bases between the germline ends. The CDR3 sequence is 12 residues long. From germline, CDR1 is LNHDA and CDR2 SQIVND (reference sequence). The chain's CDR3 is CASMDRTYEQYF. The CDR3 nucleotides are TGTGCCAGTATGGACCGTACCTACGAGCAGTACTTC.

This chain connects TRBV9 to TRBJ2-3; TRBD2 is a possible D gene (5 bases). The CDR3 is 15 amino acids. V was pared by 0 bases and J by 2 bases, with 10 bases between. The germline V gene encodes CDR1 SGDLS and CDR2 YYNGEE. Here the CDR3 DNA reads TGTGCCAGCAGCGTAGTGGCGGGTCTCACAGATACGCAGTATTTT. Its protein product is CASSVVAGLTDTQYF.

This clone ranks as medium-sized. V is TRBV19 and J is TRBJ1-1, with D unresolved. The germline CDR1 and CDR2 sequences are LNHDA and SQIVND (reference sequence). CDR3 length: 13 amino acids. Trimming shortened V by 3 bases and J by 1 base, and 6 bases separated the two germline ends. Here the CDR3 reads CASSILKNTEAFF. The DNA of the CDR3 is TGTGCCAGTAGTATTCTAAAGAACACTGAAGCTTTCTTT.

The chain links TRBV7-2 to TRBJ2-1; no definite D call. The CDR3 has 11 amino acids. Germline assignment: CDR1 SGHTA and CDR2 FQGNSA. Trimming removed 2 bases at V and 8 bases at J, with 4 bases between. CDR3 nucleotides: TGTGCCAGCAGCTTATTTGATGAGCAGTTCTTC. As protein: CASSLFDEQFF.

Remarks on this clone: The same CDR3 also results from other DNA sequences found in this sample. The V and J genes are TRBV5-6 and TRBJ2-7; 11 nucleotides match TRBD1. Germline assignment: CDR1 SGHDT and CDR2 YYEEEE. V dropped 3 bases and J dropped 4; count of bases not matched to a gene: 3. CDR3 length: 14 amino acids. As DNA, the CDR3 is TGTGCCAGCAGCTCGGACAGGGGGCAGTACGAGCAGTACTTC. This encodes CASSSDRGQYEQYF.

The chain employs TRBV7-8 and TRBJ2-7; TRBD1 is a possible D gene (6 bases). This CDR3 has 14 residues. V was pared by 7 bases and J by 0 bases, with 13 bases between. The germline V gene has CDR1 SGHVS and CDR2 FQNEAQ. CDR3 sequence reads: CASKDRLDSYEQYF. The DNA of the CDR3 is TGTGCCAGCAAAGACAGGCTCGACTCCTACGAGCAGTACTTC.

The V and J genes are TRBV5-4 and TRBJ2-2; TRBD2 agrees at 12 bases. V trimming: 4 bases; J trimming: 1 base; junction bases outside the gene matches: 5. CDR1 is SGHNT, CDR2 YYREEE, per germline (reference sequence). The CDR3 covers 17 residues. The CDR3 nucleotides read TGTGCCAGCAGCCGGGGGACTAGCGGGTTGAACACCGGGGAGCTGTTTTTT. It codes for CASSRGTSGLNTGELFF.

J is TRBJ2-7 and V is TRBV27; tentatively, D is TRBD1 (5 bases). The CDR3 totals 12 residues. Trimming left V 6 bases short and J 6 bases short, with 12 bases between. CDR1 and CDR2 (germline): MNHEY, SMNVEV (reference sequence). The CDR3: CASRSRAVEQYF. The CDR3 DNA is TGTGCCAGCAGGAGCAGGGCAGTCGAGCAGTACTTC.

The chain recombines TRBV29-1 with TRBJ2-2; TRBD1 matches 8 bases. The CDR3 loop spans 14 amino acids. Trimming took 7 bases from V and 5 from J; bases not matched to a gene: 9. The germline V gene encodes CDR1 SQVTM and CDR2 ANQGSEA. Here the CDR3 reads CSARRTGRTGELFF. CDR3 DNA sequence: TGCAGCGCCCGGAGGACAGGGCGGACCGGGGAGCTGTTTTTT.

This chain joins TRBV6-6 and TRBJ1-6; TRBD1 matches at 7 bases. This CDR3 spans 16 amino acids. Germline assignment: CDR1 MNHNY and CDR2 SVGAGI (reference sequence). Germline trimming cut 6 bases from V and 1 base from J; bases unmatched to any gene: 6. Here the CDR3 reads CASSKTGPSYNSPLHF. The DNA of the CDR3 is TGTGCCAGCAGCAAGACAGGGCCGTCCTATAATTCACCCCTCCACTTT.

The chain carries TRBV30 and TRBJ2-4; 8 bases map to TRBD2. CDR1 GTSNPN and CDR2 SVGIG come from the germline V gene (reference sequence). V gave up 0 bases and J gave up 1 base; unmatched junction bases: 5. This CDR3 has 16 residues. This chain's CDR3 is CAWSVVGGRAKNIQYF. In nucleotides, the CDR3 is TGTGCCTGGAGTGTAGTCGGCGGGAGGGCCAAAAACATTCAGTACTTC. Full variable domain (missing parts from reference TRBV30 and TRBJ2-4): SQTIHQWPATLVQPVGSPLSLECTVEGTSNPNLYWYRQAAGRGLQLLFYSVGIGQISSEVPQNLSASRPQDRQFILSSKKLLLSDSGFYLCAWSVVGGRAKNIQYFGAGTRLSVL.

The gene calls are TRBV9 and TRBJ2-6; 14 bases match TRBD2. V lost 3 bases and J lost 4; bases outside the gene matches: 6. Germline CDR1 reads SGDLS; CDR2 reads YYNGEE. CDR3 length: 18 amino acids. The CDR3 DNA reads as TGTGCCAGCAGCGCGGGACTAGCGGGAGAAGCCGGGGCCAACGTCCTGACTTTC. It is translated as CASSAGLAGEAGANVLTF.

The V gene is TRBV29-1, the J gene TRBJ1-2; TRBD1 matches 9 bases. The CDR3 has 14 amino acids. Per the germline V gene, CDR1 is SQVTM and CDR2 is ANQGSEA. The junction had 10 bases not matched to a gene; V was cut back by 6 bases and J by 5 bases. The CDR3 sequence is CSVTLGTGWYGYTF. The CDR3 DNA reads TGCAGCGTGACCTTGGGGACAGGGTGGTATGGCTACACCTTC.

The chain recombines TRBV6-6 with TRBJ1-2; no firm D call. This CDR3 has 14 residues. The V gene lost 0 bases and the J gene lost 1 base, with 6 bases spanning the gap. Germline loops: CDR1 MNHNY, CDR2 SVGAGI (reference sequence). This chain's CDR3 is CASSYSVVNYGYTF. Here the CDR3 DNA reads TGTGCCAGCAGTTACTCAGTGGTTAACTATGGCTACACCTTC.

CDR3 DNA sequence: TGTGCCAGCAGCCACCTGATGGGGCCCAACGAGCAGTACTTC. It is translated as CASSHLMGPNEQYF. The rearrangement joins TRBV28 to TRBJ2-7, with D possibly TRBD1 on 5 matching bases. In germline, CDR1 is MDHEN, CDR2 SYDVKM. Trimming left V 6 bases short and J 5 bases short, with 17 bases between. The CDR3 runs 14 residues.

The chain couples TRBV28 to TRBJ1-2; D unresolved. V was clipped by 5 bases and J by 6 bases, with 10 bases between them. CDR1 and CDR2 from the germline V gene are MDHEN and SYDVKM. CDR3 length: 12 amino acids. The CDR3 DNA follows: TGTGCCAGCAGTCGGGCGGAGAATGGCTACACCTTC. Its protein product is CASSRAENGYTF.

J is TRBJ1-4 and V is TRBV19; D is unresolved. Trimming shortened V by 5 bases and J by 8 bases, and 9 bases separated the two germline ends. CDR3 length equals 12 residues. CDR1 is LNHDA, CDR2 SQIVND, per germline (reference sequence). The CDR3, as DNA: TGTGCCAGTAGTCCTAATCTAGAAAAACTGTTTTTT. The encoded protein is CASSPNLEKLFF.

This clone showed up just a few times. This chain links TRBV30 with TRBJ1-5; unclear D gene. This CDR3 spans 13 amino acids. V gave up 3 bases and J gave up 9 bases, with 15 bases separating them. Germline values: CDR1 GTSNPN, CDR2 SVGIG (reference sequence). The CDR3 protein is CAWRPEAQSPQHF. The CDR3 DNA follows: TGTGCCTGGAGACCAGAAGCACAGTCGCCCCAGCATTTT. The full variable domain, rest sourced from reference TRBV30 and TRBJ1-5, is SQTIHQWPATLVQPVGSPLSLECTVEGTSNPNLYWYRQAAGRGLQLLFYSVGIGQISSEVPQNLSASRPQDRQFILSSKKLLLSDSGFYLCAWRPEAQSPQHFGDGTRLSIL.